This is a list of T cell receptor beta chains from one sample in a study of blood T cell repertoires in COVID-19. Sequenced by immunoSEQ multiplex PCR; TCRdb stores in-frame clones only, minus some. The table has roughly 140,000 clones, 84% seen once. Material for sequencing was peripheral blood. The receptors were gathered from a woman in her 50s in a cohort sampled during active or convalescent COVID-19. Both conserved end residues are part of each CDR3. The D gene is left open where the match is weak. Not every row has a clone size; where given, it reads once, few, many or a size class.

v_call	j_call	cdr3_length	d_call	clone_size	cdr3_nt	cdr3_aa
TRBV30	TRBJ2-7	13	TRBD1	NA	TGTGCCTGGGGGACAGGGCGAAACTACGAGCAGTACTTC	CAWGTGRNYEQYF
TRBV2	TRBJ2-2	13	NA	few	TGTGCCAGCACTAGCCAGAACACCGGGGAGCTGTTTTTT	CASTSQNTGELFF
TRBV7-3	TRBJ1-5	16	TRBD1	NA	TGTGCCAGCAGCACCCGACAGGGATGTTTTCGTCAGCCCCAGCATTTT	CASSTRQGCFRQPQHF
TRBV6-6	TRBJ1-1	14	TRBD1	NA	TGTGCCAGCAGTACAGGACAGGGGAACACTGAAGCTTTCTTT	CASSTGQGNTEAFF
TRBV18	TRBJ2-1	20	NA	NA	TGTGCCAGCTCACCATCCCCTGTGGATGGGGGACACCCAATCTACAATGAGCAGTTCTTC	CASSPSPVDGGHPIYNEQFF
TRBV3-1/TRBV3-2	TRBJ2-7	13	NA	NA	TGTGCCAGCAGCCAAGGGGCCTGGGCCGAGCAGTACTTC	CASSQGAWAEQYF
TRBV19	TRBJ1-5	17	TRBD1	once	TGTGCCAGTAGTCAACGAGGGACAGCTAAACGTTATCAGCCCCAGCATTTT	CASSQRGTAKRYQPQHF
TRBV13	TRBJ2-5	14	TRBD1	NA	TGTGCCAGCAGTCCCTGGACAGGGACAGAGACCCAGTACTTC	CASSPWTGTETQYF
TRBV7-2	TRBJ1-1	15	NA	NA	TGTGCCAGCAGCCTAGAGCAGGCCCTTATGGGGGGAGCTTTCTTT	CASSLEQALMGGAFF
TRBV7-2	TRBJ1-3	15	NA	NA	TGTGCCAGCAGCTTTGGGCAGTTTTCTGGAAACACCATATATTTT	CASSFGQFSGNTIYF
TRBV5-4	TRBJ1-6	14	TRBD1	NA	TGTGCCAGCAGCTTCGGGACAGGGGATTCACCCCTCCACTTT	CASSFGTGDSPLHF
TRBV5-1	TRBJ1-3	15	NA	NA	TGCGCCAGCAGCGTGGCAGGGTTCTCTGGAAACACCATATATTTT	CASSVAGFSGNTIYF
TRBV6-2/TRBV6-3	TRBJ1-5	16	TRBD1	NA	TGTGCCAGCAGTTACGGGACAGGGAACTTCAATCAGCCCCAGCATTTT	CASSYGTGNFNQPQHF
TRBV7-9	TRBJ1-6	13	NA	once	TGTGCCAGCAGCTTTACTCATGCTTCACCCCTCCACTTT	CASSFTHASPLHF
TRBV19	TRBJ1-1	13	NA	NA	TGTGCCAGTAGTTACCCCAGGGACACTGAAGCTTTCTTT	CASSYPRDTEAFF
TRBV24-1	TRBJ2-5	15	TRBD2	NA	TGTGCCACCAGCCTAGCGGGGGGAGTGGGAGAGACCCAGTACTTC	CATSLAGGVGETQYF
TRBV2	TRBJ1-3	14	TRBD1	many	TGTGCCAGCACCTGGGACAGGGTTGGAAACACCATATATTTT	CASTWDRVGNTIYF
TRBV9	TRBJ1-1	14	NA	once	TGTGCCAGCAGCGCGGACAACTTGAACACTGAAGCTTTCTTT	CASSADNLNTEAFF
TRBV11-3	TRBJ2-3	14	TRBD2	NA	TGTGCCAGCAGCTCCGGAGCGGGGGGCGCTACGCAGTATTTT	CASSSGAGGATQYF
TRBV11-2	TRBJ2-2	15	TRBD1	NA	TGTGCCAGCAGCCGGGGACAGGGAGTAACCGGGGAGCTGTTTTTT	CASSRGQGVTGELFF
TRBV7-6	TRBJ1-4	15	NA	NA	TGTGCCAGCAGCCCTACAGGGCCCACGGGTGAAAAACTGTTTTTT	CASSPTGPTGEKLFF
TRBV6-5	TRBJ1-1	13	TRBD1	NA	TGTGCCAGCCGGGGACAGGGGGGGACTGAAGCTTTCTTT	CASRGQGGTEAFF
TRBV6-2/TRBV6-3	TRBJ2-7	15	NA	NA	TGTGCCAGCAGTCACCCAGGGGCAATATCCTACGAGCAGTACTTC	CASSHPGAISYEQYF
TRBV19	TRBJ1-4	15	NA	NA	TGTGCCAGTAGTATTAGCTCGGCCACTAATGAAAAACTGTTTTTT	CASSISSATNEKLFF
TRBV27	TRBJ1-6	14	NA	NA	TGTGCCAGTCAAGTACAGGGCTTGCTTTCACCCCTCCACTTT	CASQVQGLLSPLHF
TRBV2	TRBJ1-6	14	TRBD1	NA	TGTGCCACCACCAGGACAGGGGAGAATTCACCCCTCCACTTT	CATTRTGENSPLHF
TRBV11-1	TRBJ1-1	15	NA	NA	TGTGCCAGCAGCTTTAGAGACAGGCGGAACACTGAAGCTTTCTTT	CASSFRDRRNTEAFF